The clone carrying this T cell receptor beta chain has only a few counts. The antigen remains undetermined. The data were taken from a study of OX40 agonist ivuxolimab in advanced cancers. Background on the study: Patients' therapy was ivuxolimab, an antibody that acts as an agonist of OX40 (CD134). Patients were roughly 87% male with ages roughly 23 to 79, mean about 54.

General study findings and limits: Dosing at 0.1 to 3.0 mg/kg was accompanied by clonal expansion of CD4+ and CD8+ blood T cells by week 6.

CDR3 size: 14 residues. V shed 3 bases and J shed 5 bases, with 13 bases lying between them. Germline-derived CDR1 and CDR2 are SGHVS and FNYEAQ. Excluded were patients having autoimmune disease history or systemic immunosuppression. Clones were read by immunoSEQ multiplex PCR, and TCRdb kept only the in-frame ones, dropping some. The sample includes about 21,000 clones, about 79% seen only once; the top ten take roughly a third. V gene TRBV7-6 combines with J gene TRBJ1-2; a possible D gene is TRBD1 (6 bases). The specimen was CD4+ or CD8+ T cells sorted from blood, collected in a trial of the OX40 agonist ivuxolimab. This TCR derives from an adult with an advanced solid tumor such as melanoma, head and neck, liver or kidney cancer. The CDR3 nucleotides read TGTGCCAGCAGCTTGGACCGAGGGGGGTATGGCTACACCTTC. Encoded protein: CASSLDRGGYGYTF.